The present T cell receptor beta chain was sequenced within a study of T-cell memory formation after mild COVID-19. In the study overall: TCR clusters were mostly donor specific. Findings and limits, study-wide: Contracting CD4+ clones were located mainly in CM and EM, and CD8+ clones in EMRA.

The germline gives CDR1 LGHDT, CDR2 YNNKEL (reference sequence). CDR3 length: 13 residues. Trimming took off 2 bases at V and 5 bases at J, with 8 bases between the two ends. TCR alpha and TCR beta cDNA libraries carrying sample barcodes and UMIs came from 5'RACE with constant-segment primers. One entry per CDR3 protein results from TCRdb running MiXCR on the 5' RACE reads. The data hold about 350,000 distinct CDR3 sequences, with 20% observed a single time. This clonotype was seen only a few times. Its antigen remains unidentified. This receptor was taken from a man between 18 and 29 years old who had mild COVID-19 (a few samples of this study predate the infection). Cell type and time point are not known. This chain uses TRBV3-1 with TRBJ2-3; D gene ambiguous. The sequencing input was PBMCs or a T cell subset sorted from them (not recorded which). CDR3 sequence: CASSQSGGDTQYF. In DNA, the CDR3 is TGTGCCAGCAGCCAAAGTGGCGGAGATACGCAGTATTTT.